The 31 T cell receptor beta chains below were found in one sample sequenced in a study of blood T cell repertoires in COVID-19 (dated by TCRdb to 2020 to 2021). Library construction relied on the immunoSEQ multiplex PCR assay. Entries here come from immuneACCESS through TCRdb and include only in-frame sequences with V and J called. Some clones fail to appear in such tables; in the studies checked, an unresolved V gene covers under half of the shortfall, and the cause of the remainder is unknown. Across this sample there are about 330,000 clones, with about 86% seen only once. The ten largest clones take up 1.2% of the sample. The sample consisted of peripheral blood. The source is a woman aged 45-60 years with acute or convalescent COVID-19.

CDR3: CASSRTSGSMDEQFF. For the CDR3, the DNA is TGTGCCAGCAGCCGGACTAGCGGGAGTATGGATGAGCAGTTCTTC. This chain uses TRBV4-2 with TRBJ2-1; 13 bases match TRBD2. The J segment lost 8 bases and the V segment lost 4 bases, leaving 5 bases of the junction unmatched. The germline V gene has CDR1 LGHNA and CDR2 YNFKEQ. The CDR3 consists of 15 residues.

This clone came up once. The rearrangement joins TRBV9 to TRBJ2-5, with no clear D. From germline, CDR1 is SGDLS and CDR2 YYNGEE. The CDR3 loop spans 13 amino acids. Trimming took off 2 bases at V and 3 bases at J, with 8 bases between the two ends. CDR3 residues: CASSVNPEETQYF. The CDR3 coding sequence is TGTGCCAGCAGCGTCAACCCGGAAGAGACCCAGTACTTC.

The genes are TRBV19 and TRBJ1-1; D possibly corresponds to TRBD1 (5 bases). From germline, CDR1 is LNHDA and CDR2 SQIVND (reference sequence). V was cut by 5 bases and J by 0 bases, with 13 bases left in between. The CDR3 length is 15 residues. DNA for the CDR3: TGTGCCAGTAGTGCACCGGGACTTTTGAACACTGAAGCTTTCTTT. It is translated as CASSAPGLLNTEAFF.

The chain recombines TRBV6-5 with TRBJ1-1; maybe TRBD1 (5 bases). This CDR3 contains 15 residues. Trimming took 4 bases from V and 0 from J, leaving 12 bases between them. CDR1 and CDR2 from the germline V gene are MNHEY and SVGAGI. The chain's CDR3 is CASSWGGEMNTEAFF. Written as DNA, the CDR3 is TGTGCCAGCAGTTGGGGGGGGGAAATGAACACTGAAGCTTTCTTT.

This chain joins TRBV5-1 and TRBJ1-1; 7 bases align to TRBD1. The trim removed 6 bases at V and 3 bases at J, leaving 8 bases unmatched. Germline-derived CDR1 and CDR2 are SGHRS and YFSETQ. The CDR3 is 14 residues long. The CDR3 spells CASKPTGQDTEAFF. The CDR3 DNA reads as TGCGCCAGCAAACCGACAGGGCAAGACACTGAAGCTTTCTTT.

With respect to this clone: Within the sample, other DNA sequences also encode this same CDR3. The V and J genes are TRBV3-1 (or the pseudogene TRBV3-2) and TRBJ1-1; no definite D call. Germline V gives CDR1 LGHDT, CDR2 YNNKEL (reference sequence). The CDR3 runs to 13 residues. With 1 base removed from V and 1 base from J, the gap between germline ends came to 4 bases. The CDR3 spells CASSQVQNTEAFF. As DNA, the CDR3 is TGTGCCAGCAGCCAAGTACAGAACACTGAAGCTTTCTTT.

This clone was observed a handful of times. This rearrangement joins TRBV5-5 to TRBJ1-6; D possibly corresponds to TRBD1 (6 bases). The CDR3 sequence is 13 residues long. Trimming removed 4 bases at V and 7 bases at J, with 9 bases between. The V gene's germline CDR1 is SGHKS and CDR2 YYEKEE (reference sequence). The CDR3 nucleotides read TGTGCCAGCAGCCGACAGGAGAATTCACCCCTCCACTTT. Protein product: CASSRQENSPLHF. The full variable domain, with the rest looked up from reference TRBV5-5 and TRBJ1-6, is DAGVTQSPTHLIKTRGQQVTLRCSPISGHKSVSWYQQVLGQGPQFIFQYYEKEERGRGNFPDRFSARQFPNYSSELNVNALLLGDSALYLCASSRQENSPLHFGNGTRLTVT.

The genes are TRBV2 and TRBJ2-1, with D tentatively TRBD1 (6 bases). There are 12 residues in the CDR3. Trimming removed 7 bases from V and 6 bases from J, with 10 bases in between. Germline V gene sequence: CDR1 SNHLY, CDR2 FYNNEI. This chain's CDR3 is CASTDRSNEQFF. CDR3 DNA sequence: TGTGCCAGCACGGACAGATCCAATGAGCAGTTCTTC.

The DNA for the CDR3 is TGTGCCAGCAGTTTTACGACAGATTCTGAAGCTTTCTTT. Protein: CASSFTTDSEAFF. This chain joins TRBV6-5 and TRBJ1-1; tentatively, D is TRBD1 (5 bases). Trimming took 4 bases from V and 6 from J, leaving 12 bases between them. CDR1 and CDR2 from the germline V gene are MNHEY and SVGAGI. The length of the CDR3 is 13 residues.

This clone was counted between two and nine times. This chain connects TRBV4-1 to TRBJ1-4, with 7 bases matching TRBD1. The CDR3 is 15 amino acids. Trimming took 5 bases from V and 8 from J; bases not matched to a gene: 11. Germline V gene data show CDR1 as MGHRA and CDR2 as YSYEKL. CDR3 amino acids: CASSFSGTDLEKLFF. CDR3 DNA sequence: TGCGCCAGCAGCTTTTCCGGGACAGATTTAGAAAAACTGTTTTTT.

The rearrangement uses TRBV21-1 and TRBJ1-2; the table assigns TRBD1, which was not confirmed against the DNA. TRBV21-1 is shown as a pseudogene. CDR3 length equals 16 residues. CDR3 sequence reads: CASTPGTGGGCYGYTF. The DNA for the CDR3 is TGTGCCAGCACCCCCGGGACAGGGGGCGGGTGCTATGGCTACACCTTC.

The CDR3 protein is CASRPDRAGGYTF. As DNA, the CDR3 is TGCGCCAGCAGACCAGACAGGGCCGGTGGCTACACCTTC. This sequence joins TRBV5-1 and TRBJ1-2; 7 bases match TRBD1. The CDR3 is made up of 13 amino acids. CDR1 and CDR2 (germline): SGHRS, YFSETQ. V was clipped by 5 bases and J by 7 bases; unmatched bases: 8.

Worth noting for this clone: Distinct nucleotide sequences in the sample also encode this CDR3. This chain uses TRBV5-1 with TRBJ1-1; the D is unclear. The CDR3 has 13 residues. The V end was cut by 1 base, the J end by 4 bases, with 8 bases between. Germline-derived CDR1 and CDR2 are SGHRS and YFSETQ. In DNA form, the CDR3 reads TGCGCCAGCAGCTTGAAGGGAGGCACTGAAGCTTTCTTT. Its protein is CASSLKGGTEAFF.

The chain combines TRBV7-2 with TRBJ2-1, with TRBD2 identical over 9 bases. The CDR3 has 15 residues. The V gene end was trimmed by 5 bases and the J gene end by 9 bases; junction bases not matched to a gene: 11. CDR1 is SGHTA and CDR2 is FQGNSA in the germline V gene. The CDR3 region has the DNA TGTGCCAGCAGCGGAATGCGGGGGGGCTCCGGTGAGCAGTTCTTC. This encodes CASSGMRGGSGEQFF.

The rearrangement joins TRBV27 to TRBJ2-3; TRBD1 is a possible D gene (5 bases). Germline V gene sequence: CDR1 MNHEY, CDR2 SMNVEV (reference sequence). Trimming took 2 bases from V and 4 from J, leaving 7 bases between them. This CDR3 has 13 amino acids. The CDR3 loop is CASSLKGADTQYF. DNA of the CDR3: TGTGCCAGCAGTTTAAAAGGGGCAGATACGCAGTATTTT.

CDR3 in DNA: TGTGCCACCACCGGCGGGGGGGCAGCTAACTATGGCTACACCTTC. It specifies CATTGGGAANYGYTF. This sequence joins TRBV19 and TRBJ1-2; weak D call: TRBD1 (6 bases). The V gene lost 10 bases and the J gene lost 0 bases, with 18 bases spanning the gap. This CDR3 region has 15 residues. In germline, CDR1 is LNHDA, CDR2 SQIVND (reference sequence).

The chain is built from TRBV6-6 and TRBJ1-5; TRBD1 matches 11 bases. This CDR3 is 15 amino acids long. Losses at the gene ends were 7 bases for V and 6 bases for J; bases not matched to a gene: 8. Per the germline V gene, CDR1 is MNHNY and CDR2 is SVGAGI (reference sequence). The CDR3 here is CASTADRGLIQPQHF. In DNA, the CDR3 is TGTGCCAGCACCGCGGACAGGGGGCTGATTCAGCCCCAGCATTTT.

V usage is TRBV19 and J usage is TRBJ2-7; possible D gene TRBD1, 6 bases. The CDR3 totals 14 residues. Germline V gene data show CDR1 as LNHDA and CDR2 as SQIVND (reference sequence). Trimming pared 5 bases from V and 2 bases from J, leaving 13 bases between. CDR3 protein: CASSPRTDTYEQYF. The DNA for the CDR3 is TGTGCCAGTAGTCCGCGGACAGATACCTACGAGCAGTACTTC.

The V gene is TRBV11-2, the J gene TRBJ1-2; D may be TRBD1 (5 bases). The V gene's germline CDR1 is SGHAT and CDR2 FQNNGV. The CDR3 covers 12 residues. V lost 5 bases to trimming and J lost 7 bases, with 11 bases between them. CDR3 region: CASSLDRSGYTF. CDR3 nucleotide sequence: TGTGCCAGCAGCCTCGACAGATCTGGCTACACCTTC.

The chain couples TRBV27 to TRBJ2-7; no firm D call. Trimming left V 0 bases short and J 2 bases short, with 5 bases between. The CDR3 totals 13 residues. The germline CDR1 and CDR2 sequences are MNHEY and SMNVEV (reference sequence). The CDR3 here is CASSLSLPYEQYF. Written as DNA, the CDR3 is TGTGCCAGCAGTTTATCCCTCCCCTACGAGCAGTACTTC.

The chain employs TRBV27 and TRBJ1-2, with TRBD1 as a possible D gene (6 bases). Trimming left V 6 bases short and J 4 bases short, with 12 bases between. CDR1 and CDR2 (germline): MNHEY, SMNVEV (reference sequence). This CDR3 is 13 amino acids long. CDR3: CASRFRGGYGYTF. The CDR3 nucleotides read TGTGCCAGCAGATTTAGGGGGGGCTATGGCTACACCTTC.

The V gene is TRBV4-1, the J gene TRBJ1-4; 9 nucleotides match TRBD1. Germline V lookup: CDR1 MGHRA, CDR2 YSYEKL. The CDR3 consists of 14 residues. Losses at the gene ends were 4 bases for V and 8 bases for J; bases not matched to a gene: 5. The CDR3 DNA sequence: TGCGCCAGCAGCCTCCGGGACAGGGCCGAAAAACTGTTTTTT. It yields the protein CASSLRDRAEKLFF.

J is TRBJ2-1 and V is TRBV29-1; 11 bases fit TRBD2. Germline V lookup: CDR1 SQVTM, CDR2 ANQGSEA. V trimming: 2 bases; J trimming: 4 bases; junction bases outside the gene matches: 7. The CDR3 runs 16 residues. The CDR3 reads CSVETGTSGQYNEQFF. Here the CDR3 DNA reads TGCAGCGTTGAAACCGGGACTAGCGGACAATACAATGAGCAGTTCTTC.

CDR3: CASSVEGLAGSEQFF. CDR3 nucleotides: TGTGCCAGCAGCGTAGAAGGATTAGCCGGCAGTGAGCAGTTCTTC. V and J are TRBV9 and TRBJ2-1; D call uncertain. CDR3 length equals 15 residues. The germline gives CDR1 SGDLS, CDR2 YYNGEE. V lost 0 bases, J lost 9 bases, and 16 bases lay in between.

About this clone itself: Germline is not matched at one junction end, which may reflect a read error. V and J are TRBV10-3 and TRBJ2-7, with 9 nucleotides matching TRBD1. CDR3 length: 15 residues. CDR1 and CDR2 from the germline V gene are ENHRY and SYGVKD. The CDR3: CAISELRTGVHEQYF. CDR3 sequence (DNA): TGTGCCATCAGCGAGTTAAGGACAGGGGTCCACGAGCAGTACTTC.

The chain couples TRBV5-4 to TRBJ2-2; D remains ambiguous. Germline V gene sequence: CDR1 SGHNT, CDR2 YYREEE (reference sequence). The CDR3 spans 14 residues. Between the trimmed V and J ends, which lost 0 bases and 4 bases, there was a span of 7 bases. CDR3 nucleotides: TGTGCCAGCAGCTTGGAGGCTAGCACCGGGGAGCTGTTTTTT. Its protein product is CASSLEASTGELFF. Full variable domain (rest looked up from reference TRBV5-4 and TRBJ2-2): ETGVTQSPTHLIKTRGQQVTLRCSSQSGHNTVSWYQQALGQGPQFIFQYYREEENGRGNFPPRFSGLQFPNYSSELNVNALELDDSALYLCASSLEASTGELFFGEGSRLTVL.

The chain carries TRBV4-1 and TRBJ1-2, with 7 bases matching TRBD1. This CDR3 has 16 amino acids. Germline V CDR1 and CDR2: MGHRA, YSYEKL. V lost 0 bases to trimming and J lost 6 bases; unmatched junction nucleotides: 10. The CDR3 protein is CASSQDARRGGDGYTF. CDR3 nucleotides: TGCGCCAGCAGCCAAGATGCCCGCAGAGGGGGCGATGGCTACACCTTC.

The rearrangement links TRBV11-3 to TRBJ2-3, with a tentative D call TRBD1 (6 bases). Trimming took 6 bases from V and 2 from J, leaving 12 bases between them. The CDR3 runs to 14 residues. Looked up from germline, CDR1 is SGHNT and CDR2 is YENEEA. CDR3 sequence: CASSSTGFTDTQYF. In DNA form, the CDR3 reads TGTGCCAGCAGTTCTACAGGGTTCACAGATACGCAGTATTTT.

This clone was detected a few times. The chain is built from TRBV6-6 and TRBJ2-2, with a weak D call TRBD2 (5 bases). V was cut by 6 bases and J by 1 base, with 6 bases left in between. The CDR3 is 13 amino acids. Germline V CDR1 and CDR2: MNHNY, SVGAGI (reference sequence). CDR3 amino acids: CASSGLNTGELFF. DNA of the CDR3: TGTGCCAGCAGCGGACTGAACACCGGGGAGCTGTTTTTT.

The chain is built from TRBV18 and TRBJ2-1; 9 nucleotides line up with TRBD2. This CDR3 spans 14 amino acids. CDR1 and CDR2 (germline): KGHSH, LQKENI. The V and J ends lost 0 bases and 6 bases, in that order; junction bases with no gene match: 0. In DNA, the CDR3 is TGTGCCAGCTCACCACCACTAGCGGGCAATGAGCAGTTCTTC. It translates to CASSPPLAGNEQFF.

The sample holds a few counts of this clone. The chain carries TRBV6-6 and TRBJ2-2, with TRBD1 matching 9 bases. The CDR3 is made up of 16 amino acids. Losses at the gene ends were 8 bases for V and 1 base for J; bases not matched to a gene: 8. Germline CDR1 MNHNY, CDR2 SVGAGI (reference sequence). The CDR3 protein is CASHGPGQGNTGELFF. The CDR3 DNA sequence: TGTGCCAGCCATGGGCCGGGACAGGGGAACACCGGGGAGCTGTTTTTT.